These 17 T cell receptor beta chains were all obtained from the same sample, sequenced in a study of blood T cell repertoires in COVID-19. Libraries were prepared by immunoSEQ multiplex PCR; TCRdb keeps only in-frame clonotypes and omits some of them. The repertoire consists of 380,000 or so clones, with 85% to 90% occurring once and the leading ten covering approximately 0.96%. Sequencing input: PBMCs or T cells enriched from blood (not recorded which). The receptors here all came from a woman aged 30 to 39 with acute COVID-19.

This clone was seen a single time. This chain links TRBV5-1 with TRBJ2-1; D uncertain. Between the trimmed V and J ends, which lost 0 bases and 1 base, there was a span of 11 bases. Per germline, CDR1 SGHRS and CDR2 YFSETQ. The CDR3 has 16 residues. The CDR3 here is CASSLGPALSYNEQFF. The CDR3 bases are TGCGCCAGCAGCTTGGGCCCAGCGCTATCCTACAATGAGCAGTTCTTC.

The chain has TRBV6-1 and TRBJ2-2, with D unresolved. Germline lookup yields CDR1 MNHNS and CDR2 SASEGT. V was clipped by 2 bases and J by 0 bases, with 7 bases between them. The CDR3 is 15 residues long. CDR3 nucleotides: TGTGCCAGCAGTGAAAGTCAGACGAACACCGGGGAGCTGTTTTTT. Translated: CASSESQTNTGELFF.

The rearrangement joins TRBV14 to TRBJ1-2, with 10 bases that match TRBD1. The CDR3 is 14 amino acids. The ends lost 3 bases at V and 5 bases at J; junction bases unmatched: 3. Germline V gives CDR1 SGHDN, CDR2 FVKESK. The CDR3 sequence: CASSQGTGAYGYTF. CDR3 DNA: TGTGCCAGCAGCCAGGGGACAGGGGCGTATGGCTACACCTTC.

This clone showed up just a few times. V usage is TRBV7-2 and J usage is TRBJ2-7; 9 nucleotides line up with TRBD2. V lost 4 bases to trimming and J lost 2 bases; unmatched junction nucleotides: 6. Germline V gene sequence: CDR1 SGHTA, CDR2 FQGNSA. The CDR3 totals 15 residues. The CDR3 loop reads CASSSSRGGTYEQYF. The CDR3 bases are TGTGCCAGCAGCTCCTCGCGGGGGGGCACCTACGAGCAGTACTTC.

The rearrangement uses TRBV14 and TRBJ1-6; no definite D call. The CDR3 contains 18 residues. Deletions cut 6 bases from V and 8 bases from J, with 26 bases between. Germline lookup yields CDR1 SGHDN and CDR2 FVKESK. Written as DNA, the CDR3 is TGTGCCAGCAGTTACGAAATGTCCCCAGGAGGACGGGATTCACCCCTCCACTTT. It yields the protein CASSYEMSPGGRDSPLHF.

Points on this clone: This CDR3 is also generated by other DNA sequences in the sample. V is TRBV5-1 and J is TRBJ1-1, with TRBD1 matching 9 bases. Germline V gene sequence: CDR1 SGHRS, CDR2 YFSETQ. The CDR3 length is 14 residues. V trimming: 3 bases; J trimming: 3 bases; junction bases outside the gene matches: 3. The chain's CDR3 is CASSSTGGYTEAFF. In DNA form, the CDR3 reads TGCGCCAGCAGCTCCACAGGGGGCTACACTGAAGCTTTCTTT.

The chain carries TRBV6-4 and TRBJ1-5, with 9 positions matching TRBD1. The CDR3 spans 15 residues. The V gene end was trimmed by 5 bases and the J gene end by 7 bases; junction bases not matched to a gene: 9. Germline V gene lookup returns CDR1 MRHNA and CDR2 SNTAGT. CDR3 DNA: TGTGCCAGCAGTTTCATACAGGGGGCGGGCCAGCCCCAGCATTTT. Translated, it gives CASSFIQGAGQPQHF.

This chain links TRBV27 with TRBJ2-7, with 8 bases fitting TRBD1. The germline V gene has CDR1 MNHEY and CDR2 SMNVEV (reference sequence). CDR3 size: 14 residues. Trimming took 6 bases from V and 6 from J; bases not matched to a gene: 10. CDR3 in DNA: TGTGCCAGCAGCGGACAGGGTAAAGCGGTCGAGCAGTACTTC. Amino acid sequence: CASSGQGKAVEQYF.

The CDR3 DNA sequence: TGTGCCAGCCTTCTAGGGGGCTCTGGAAACACCATATATTTT. It translates to CASLLGGSGNTIYF. V and J are TRBV6-5 and TRBJ1-3, with D possibly being TRBD1 (6 bases). Germline CDR1 is MNHEY and CDR2 is SVGAGI. CDR3 length equals 14 residues. Trimming took 8 bases from V and 0 from J, leaving 11 bases between them.

This sequence joins TRBV27 and TRBJ2-7, with 8 bases identical to TRBD1. Looked up from germline, CDR1 is MNHEY and CDR2 is SMNVEV (reference sequence). The J segment lost 3 bases and the V segment lost 2 bases, leaving 6 bases of the junction unmatched. This CDR3 is 15 amino acids long. CDR3 nucleotide sequence: TGTGCCAGCAGTTTAATAGGGACAGGAAGCTACGAGCAGTACTTC. It codes for CASSLIGTGSYEQYF.

The chain recombines TRBV18 with TRBJ2-7; no firm D call. The CDR3 contains 15 residues. Germline V gene sequence: CDR1 KGHSH, CDR2 LQKENI. V was shortened by 3 bases and J by 3 bases, with 15 bases between the two germline ends. The CDR3 sequence: CASSPSNSLSYEQYF. The CDR3 bases are TGTGCCAGCTCACCCTCGAACTCGTTGAGCTACGAGCAGTACTTC.

This clone appeared once. The chain is built from TRBV24-1 and TRBJ2-2; possible D gene TRBD1, 5 bases. This CDR3 region has 18 residues. V lost 3 bases, J lost 1 base, and 17 bases lay in between. Germline loops: CDR1 KGHDR, CDR2 SFDVKD. CDR3 coding DNA: TGTGCCACCAGTGATCGATTAGGGGATCTGAGGAACACCGGGGAGCTGTTTTTT. Its translation: CATSDRLGDLRNTGELFF.

This clone occurred once. The genes are TRBV25-1 and TRBJ2-4; D might be TRBD1 (6 bases). The CDR3 runs to 15 residues. Germline V lookup: CDR1 MGHDK, CDR2 SYGVNS. V was trimmed by 3 bases and J by 0 bases, leaving 9 bases between them. Here the CDR3 DNA reads TGTGCCAGCAGTGACCCAGGGGAAGCCAAAAACATTCAGTACTTC. As protein: CASSDPGEAKNIQYF. The full variable domain, its missing parts supplied by reference TRBV25-1 and TRBJ2-4, is EADIYQTPRYLVIGTGKKITLECSQTMGHDKMYWYQQDPGMELHLIHYSYGVNSTEKGDLSSESTVSRIRTEHFPLTLESARPSHTSQYLCASSDPGEAKNIQYFGAGTRLSVL.

This rearrangement joins TRBV7-8 to TRBJ1-2; D perhaps matches TRBD1 (5 bases). Trimming stripped 5 bases from V and 8 bases from J, with 27 bases between. Germline lookup yields CDR1 SGHVS and CDR2 FQNEAQ. The CDR3 is made up of 17 amino acids. The CDR3 DNA reads as TGTGCCAGCAGCCCCGGATCCCGGGGGGGTTCGAGAGAAGGCTACACCTTC. Translated: CASSPGSRGGSREGYTF.

This clone was seen more than once but under ten times. The chain has TRBV27 and TRBJ1-2; D is unclear. Trimming removed 5 bases at V and 0 bases at J, with 13 bases between. Germline V gives CDR1 MNHEY, CDR2 SMNVEV (reference sequence). This CDR3 spans 15 amino acids. This CDR3 is CASSLSAGSNYGYTF. The CDR3, as DNA: TGTGCCAGCAGTCTTTCGGCAGGATCTAACTATGGCTACACCTTC.

V is TRBV7-3 and J is TRBJ2-3, with TRBD2 identical over 8 bases. V lost 5 bases and J lost 6; bases outside the gene matches: 22. Germline V lookup: CDR1 SGHTA, CDR2 FQGTGA. The CDR3 runs 19 residues. CDR3 in DNA: TGTGCCAGCAGCCCCCGGGGCCCGGGACTAGAGCTTCCTAGGGATACGCAGTATTTT. Translation: CASSPRGPGLELPRDTQYF.

The CDR3 sequence: CASSITGQPNTEAFF. The DNA for the CDR3 is TGTGCCAGTAGTATAACGGGACAGCCGAACACTGAAGCTTTCTTT. V gene TRBV19 combines with J gene TRBJ1-1; 7 positions agree with TRBD1. V dropped 2 bases and J dropped 1; count of bases not matched to a gene: 4. The CDR3 covers 15 residues. CDR1 and CDR2 from the germline V gene are LNHDA and SQIVND (reference sequence).